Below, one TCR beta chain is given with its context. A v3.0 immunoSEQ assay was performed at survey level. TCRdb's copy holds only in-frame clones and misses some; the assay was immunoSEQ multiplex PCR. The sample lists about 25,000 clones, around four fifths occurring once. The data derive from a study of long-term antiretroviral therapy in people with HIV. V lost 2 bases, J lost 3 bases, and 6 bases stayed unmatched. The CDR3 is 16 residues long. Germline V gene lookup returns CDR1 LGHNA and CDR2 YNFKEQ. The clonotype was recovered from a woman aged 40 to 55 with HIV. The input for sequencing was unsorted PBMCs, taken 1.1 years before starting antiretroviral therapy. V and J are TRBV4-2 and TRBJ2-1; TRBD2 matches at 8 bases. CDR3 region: CASSQSAGVIYNEQFF. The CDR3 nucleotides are TGTGCCAGCAGCCAATCAGCGGGAGTCATCTACAATGAGCAGTTCTTC.